Judged by abundance, the clone carrying this T cell receptor beta chain is medium-sized. As yet, its antigen is unknown. This same CDR3 is encoded by further DNA sequences in the sample. The data were obtained in a study of a mutant IDH1 vaccine in newly diagnosed glioma. On the study more broadly: The start of vaccination came 4-6 weeks after radiotherapy alone, or with temozolomide cycles. Of treated patients, around 62% were men and 37.5% women, averaging about 37 years. Every participant had undergone radiotherapy, temozolomide, or both before, and most underwent both.

Time point defined: week 5, during vaccination. In every dose of vaccine, 300 ug of mutant IDH1 20-mer peptide was given alongside topical imiquimod. Donors harbored newly found WHO grade 3 or 4 IDH1-mutant, ATRX-lost astrocytomas. The table came from immunoSEQ multiplex PCR; TCRdb's copy has only in-frame clones and leaves some out. The sample yields approximately 60,000 clones, roughly 82% seen once. V was shortened by 3 bases and J by 5 bases, with 8 bases between the two germline ends. The CDR3 has 13 residues. In germline, CDR1 is MNHEY, CDR2 SMNVEV (reference sequence). The chain has TRBV27 and TRBJ2-1, with D perhaps matching TRBD2 (5 bases). The source material was PBMCs, sampled from a glioma patient whose treatment included an IDH1 peptide vaccine. The origin of this receptor is a woman aged 18-35 years with glioma. Some clones in this sample may be carry-over from other donors' samples. The CDR3 coding sequence is TGTGCCAGCAGTTTGGGAGTAAACAATGAGCAGTTCTTC. This translates into CASSLGVNNEQFF.